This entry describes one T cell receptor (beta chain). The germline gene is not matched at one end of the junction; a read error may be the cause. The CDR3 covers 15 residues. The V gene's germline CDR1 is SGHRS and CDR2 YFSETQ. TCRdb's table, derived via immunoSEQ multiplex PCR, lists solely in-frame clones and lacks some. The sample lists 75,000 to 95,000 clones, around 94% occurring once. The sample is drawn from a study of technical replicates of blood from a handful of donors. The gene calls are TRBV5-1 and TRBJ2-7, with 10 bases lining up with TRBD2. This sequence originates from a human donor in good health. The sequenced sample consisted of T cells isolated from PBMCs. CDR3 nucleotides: TGCGCCAGCAGTTTGGGGAGCGGGAGGGCCCGCGAGCAGTACTTC. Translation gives CASSLGSGRAREQYF.